This T cell receptor (beta chain) derives from a study of cytomegalovirus exposure and HLA in healthy donors. In the study overall: Out of roughly 200 million T cells, an earlier analysis found fewer than 140 million unique TCR beta sequences in total.

On this clone itself: Antigen specificity is unknown.

Whole-study results and caveats: Reports described diagnosis of cytomegalovirus status by the classifier as highly specific and sensitive.

V was trimmed by 3 bases and J by 3 bases, leaving 11 bases between them. This CDR3 spans 13 amino acids. Germline loops: CDR1 SQVTM, CDR2 ANQGSEA. In the PCR, 60 Vbeta and 13 Jbeta primers were used. The data were produced by immunoSEQ multiplex PCR, yet TCRdb's version contains in-frame clones alone and is incomplete. The data show tens of thousands of clones, 81% seen once. The rearrangement uses TRBV29-1 and TRBJ1-2; D gene ambiguous. This clonotype was sampled from a girl aged 2-15 years in good health and CMV-seropositive. Sequencing input: PBMCs. CDR3 in amino acids: CSVESGQHYGYTF. The CDR3, as DNA: TGCAGCGTTGAGAGTGGGCAGCACTATGGCTACACCTTC.